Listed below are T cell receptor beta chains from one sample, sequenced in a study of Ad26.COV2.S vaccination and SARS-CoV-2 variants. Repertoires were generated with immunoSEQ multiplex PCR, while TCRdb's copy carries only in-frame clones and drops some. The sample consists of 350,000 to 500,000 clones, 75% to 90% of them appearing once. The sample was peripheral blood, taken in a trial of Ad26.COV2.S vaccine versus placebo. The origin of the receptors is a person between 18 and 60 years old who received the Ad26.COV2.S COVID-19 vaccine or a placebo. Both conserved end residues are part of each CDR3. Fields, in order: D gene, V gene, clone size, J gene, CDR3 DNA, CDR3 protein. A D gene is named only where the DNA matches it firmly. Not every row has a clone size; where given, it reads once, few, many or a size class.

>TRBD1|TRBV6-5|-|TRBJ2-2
TGTGCCAGCAGGATACCCACAGGGGGAACCGGGGAGCTGTTTTTT
CASRIPTGGTGELFF
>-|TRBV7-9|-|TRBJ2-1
TGTGCCAGCAGCCCCCCGGGGCGTAGCTCCTACAATGAGCAGTTCTTC
CASSPPGRSSYNEQFF
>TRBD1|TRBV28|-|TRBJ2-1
TGTGCCAGCAGTTTCTCGGGACAGGGCTCCTACAATGAGCAGTTCTTC
CASSFSGQGSYNEQFF
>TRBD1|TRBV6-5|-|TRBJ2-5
TGTGCCAGTCGGACAGGGGGAGAAGAGACCCAGTACTTC
CASRTGGEETQYF
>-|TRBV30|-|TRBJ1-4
TGTGCCTGGTCGACCCTCTCGGGCACTGCTAATGAAAAACTGTTTTTT
CAWSTLSGTANEKLFF
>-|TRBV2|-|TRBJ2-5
TGTGCCAGCAGTTGGGGCCACGAGACCCAGTACTTC
CASSWGHETQYF
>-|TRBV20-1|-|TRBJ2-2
TGCAGTGCTAGTCGGCAGATCAACACCGGGGAGCTGTTTTTT
CSASRQINTGELFF
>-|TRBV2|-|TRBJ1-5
TGTGCCAGCACGTACGGGAATCAGCCCCAGCATTTT
CASTYGNQPQHF
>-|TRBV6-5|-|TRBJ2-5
TGTGCCAGCAGTCCCCGGGGGCAGGAAGAGACCCAGTACTTC
CASSPRGQEETQYF
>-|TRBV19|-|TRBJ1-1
TGTGCCAGTAGTTTACGGGCAGAGCTGAACACTGAAGCTTTCTTT
CASSLRAELNTEAFF
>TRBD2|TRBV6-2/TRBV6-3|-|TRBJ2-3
TGTGCCAGCAGTCAAACTAGCGGGGGTTCGAATACGCAGTATTTT
CASSQTSGGSNTQYF
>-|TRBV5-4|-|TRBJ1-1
TGTGCCAGCCAAACCCGGGAAGACACTGAAGCTTTCTTT
CASQTREDTEAFF
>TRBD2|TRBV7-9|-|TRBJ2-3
TGTGCCAGCAGCCTGAATAAAGCGGGAGGGAGCACAGATACGCAGTATTTT
CASSLNKAGGSTDTQYF
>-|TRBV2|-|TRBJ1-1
TGTGCCAGCAGTGTAGGACCGAGGACTGAAGCTTTCTTT
CASSVGPRTEAFF
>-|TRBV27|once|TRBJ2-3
TGTGCCAGCAGTTTTATGGCCAGGGGCACAGATACGCAGTATTTT
CASSFMARGTDTQYF
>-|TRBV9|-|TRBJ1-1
TGTGCCAGCAGCGCGGCCCCCTTCCCCCTCGGGAATGGAACTGAAGCTTTCTTT
CASSAAPFPLGNGTEAFF
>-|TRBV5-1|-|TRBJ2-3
TGCGCCAGCAGTGATTTTCGCGGGGCCCCCATGACAGATACGCAGTATTTT
CASSDFRGAPMTDTQYF
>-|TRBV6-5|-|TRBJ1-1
TGTGCCAGCAGTTACTCTATGAACACTGAAGCTTTCTTT
CASSYSMNTEAFF
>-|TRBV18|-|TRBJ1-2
TGTGCCAGCTCCCAGGGTGAAAACTATGGCTACACCTTC
CASSQGENYGYTF
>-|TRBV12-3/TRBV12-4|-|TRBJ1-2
TGTGCCAGCAGTTTGGACAGCAACTATGGCTACACCTTC
CASSLDSNYGYTF
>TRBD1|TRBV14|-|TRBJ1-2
TGTGCCAGCAGCTTAAGGACAGGGAATTATGGCTACACCTTC
CASSLRTGNYGYTF
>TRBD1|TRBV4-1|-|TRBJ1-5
TGCGCCAGCAGCCAAAGGGACAGGGTGAGCAATCAGCCCCAGCATTTT
CASSQRDRVSNQPQHF
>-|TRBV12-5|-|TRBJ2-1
TGTGCTAGCGGTTTGAGGTCGGCGGAGCAGTTCTTC
CASGLRSAEQFF
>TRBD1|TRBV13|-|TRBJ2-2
TGTGCCAGCAGCCCAGGGGGATTCTACGCCGGGGAGCTGTTTTTT
CASSPGGFYAGELFF
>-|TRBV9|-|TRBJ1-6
TGTGCCAGCAGCGTGAAACCGGGGAGCGATTCACCCCTCCACTTT
CASSVKPGSDSPLHF
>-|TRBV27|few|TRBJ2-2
TGTGCCAGCAGTTGGGCAGGGCTACAGGTCCCGAACACCGGGGAGCTGTTTTTT
CASSWAGLQVPNTGELFF
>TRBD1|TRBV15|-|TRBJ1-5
TGTGCCACCAGCAGAGGAGGGACAGGGTATAGACAGCCCCAGCATTTT
CATSRGGTGYRQPQHF
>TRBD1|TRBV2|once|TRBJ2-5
TGTGCCAGCGGCCGGGACAGGGGTCGAGAGACCCAGTACTTC
CASGRDRGRETQYF
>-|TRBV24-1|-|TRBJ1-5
TGTGCCATCCAGTCGTTGCAGAATCAGCCCCAGCATTTT
CAIQSLQNQPQHF
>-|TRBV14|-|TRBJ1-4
TGTGCCAGCAGCCAAGTAAAAGAGAATGAAAAACTGTTTTTT
CASSQVKENEKLFF
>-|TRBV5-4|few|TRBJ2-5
TGTGCCAGCAGTTACACCGAAGAGACCCAGTACTTC
CASSYTEETQYF
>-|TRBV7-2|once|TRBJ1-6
TGTGCCAGCAGTATGTGGAGCCAAAATTCACCCCTCCACTTT
CASSMWSQNSPLHF
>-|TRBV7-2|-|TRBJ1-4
TGTGCCAGCAGCTTGAGGCAGCTTAATGAAAAACTGTTTTTT
CASSLRQLNEKLFF
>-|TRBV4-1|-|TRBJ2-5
TGCGCCAGCAGCCAGGGGGCGACCGGCTCCTCCCAGTACTTC
CASSQGATGSSQYF
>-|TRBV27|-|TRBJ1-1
TGTGCCAGCAGTTATGGGAGGAACACTGAAGCTTTCTTT
CASSYGRNTEAFF
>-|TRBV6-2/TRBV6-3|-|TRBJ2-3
TGTGCCAGCAGTTACGCTACTAGCACAGATACGCAGTATTTT
CASSYATSTDTQYF
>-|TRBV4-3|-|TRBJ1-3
TGCGCCAGCAGCCAAGATCACGAGTCGGAAAACACCATATATTTT
CASSQDHESENTIYF
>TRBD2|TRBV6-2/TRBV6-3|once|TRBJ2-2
TGTGCCAGCAGTTACAGTTTTGGGGGGGACACCGGGGAGCTGTTTTTT
CASSYSFGGDTGELFF
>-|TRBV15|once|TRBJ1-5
TGTGCCACCAGCAGAGATGGATCAGCTTATAGCAATCAGCCCCAGCATTTT
CATSRDGSAYSNQPQHF
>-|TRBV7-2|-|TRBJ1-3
TGTGCCAGCAGCCGGCCCGCCTCTGGAAACACCATATATTTT
CASSRPASGNTIYF
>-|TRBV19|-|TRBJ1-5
TGTGCCAGTAGATTAAGTAGGCGAAATCAGCCCCAGCATTTT
CASRLSRRNQPQHF
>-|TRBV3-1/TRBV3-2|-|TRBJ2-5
TGTGCCAGCAGAGAAGGAGGAGAGACCCAGTACTTC
CASREGGETQYF
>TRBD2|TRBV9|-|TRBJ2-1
TGTGCCAGCAGCGTTAGTGGGAGGGACAATGAGCAGTTCTTC
CASSVSGRDNEQFF
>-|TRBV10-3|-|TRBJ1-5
TGTGCCATCAGTGGTGGCAGCCATCAGCCCCAGCATTTT
CAISGGSHQPQHF
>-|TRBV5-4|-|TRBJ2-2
TGTGCCAGCAGCTTAGCTGGGAACACCGGGGAGCTGTTTTTT
CASSLAGNTGELFF
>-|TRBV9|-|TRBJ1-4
TGTGCCAGCAGCGTAGGCAGGGTACGTGAAAAACTGTTTTTT
CASSVGRVREKLFF
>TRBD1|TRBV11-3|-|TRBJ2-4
TGTGCCAGCAGCTCGTGGGGGACAGACTCAAACATTCAGTACTTC
CASSSWGTDSNIQYF